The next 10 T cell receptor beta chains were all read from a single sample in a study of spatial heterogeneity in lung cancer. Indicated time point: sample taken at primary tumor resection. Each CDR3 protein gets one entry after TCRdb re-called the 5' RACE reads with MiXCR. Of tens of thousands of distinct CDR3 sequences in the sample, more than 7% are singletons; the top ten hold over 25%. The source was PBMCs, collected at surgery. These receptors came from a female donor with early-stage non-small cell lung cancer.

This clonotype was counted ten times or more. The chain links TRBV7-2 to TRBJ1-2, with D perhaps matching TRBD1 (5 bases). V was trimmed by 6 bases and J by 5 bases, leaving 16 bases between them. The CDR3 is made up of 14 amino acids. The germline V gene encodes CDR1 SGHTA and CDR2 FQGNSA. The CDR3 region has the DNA TGTGCCAGCAGTTACGCAAGGGGAGAATATGGCTACACCTTC. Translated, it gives CASSYARGEYGYTF.

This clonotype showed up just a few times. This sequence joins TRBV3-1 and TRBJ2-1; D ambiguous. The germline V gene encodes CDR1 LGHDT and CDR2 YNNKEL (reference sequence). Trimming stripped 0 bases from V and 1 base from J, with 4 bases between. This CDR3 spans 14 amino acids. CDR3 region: CASSQDTSYNEQFF. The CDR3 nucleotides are TGTGCCAGCAGCCAAGATACGTCCTACAATGAGCAGTTCTTC.

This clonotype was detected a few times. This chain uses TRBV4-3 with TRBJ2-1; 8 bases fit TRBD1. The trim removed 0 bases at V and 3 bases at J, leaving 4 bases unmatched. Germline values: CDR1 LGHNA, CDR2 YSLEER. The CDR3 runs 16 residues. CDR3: CASSQEAGGFYNEQFF. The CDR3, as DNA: TGCGCCAGCAGCCAAGAAGCAGGGGGCTTCTACAATGAGCAGTTCTTC.

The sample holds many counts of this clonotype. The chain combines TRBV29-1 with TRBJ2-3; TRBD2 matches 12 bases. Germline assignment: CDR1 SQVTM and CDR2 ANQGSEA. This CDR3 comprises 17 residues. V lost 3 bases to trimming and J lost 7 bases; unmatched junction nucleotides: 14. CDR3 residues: CSVDSGSSGRAWHTQYF. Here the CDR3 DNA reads TGCAGCGTTGACTCAGGGTCTAGCGGGAGGGCCTGGCATACGCAGTATTTT.

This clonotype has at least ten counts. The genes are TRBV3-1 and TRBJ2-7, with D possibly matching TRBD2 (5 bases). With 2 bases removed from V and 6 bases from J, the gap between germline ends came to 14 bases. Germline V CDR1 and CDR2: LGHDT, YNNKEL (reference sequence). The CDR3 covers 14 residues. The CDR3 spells CASSQNGVEGEQYF. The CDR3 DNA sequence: TGTGCCAGCAGCCAAAACGGGGTCGAAGGCGAGCAGTACTTC.

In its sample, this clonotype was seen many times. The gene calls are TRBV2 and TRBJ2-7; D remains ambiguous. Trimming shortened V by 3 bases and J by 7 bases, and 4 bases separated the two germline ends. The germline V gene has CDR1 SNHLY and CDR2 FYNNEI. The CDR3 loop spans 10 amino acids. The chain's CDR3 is CASSDGEQYF. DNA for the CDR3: TGTGCCAGCAGTGATGGGGAGCAGTACTTC. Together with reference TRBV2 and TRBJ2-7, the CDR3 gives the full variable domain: EPEVTQTPSHQVTQMGQEVILRCVPISNHLYFYWYRQILGQKVEFLVSFYNNEISEKSEIFDDQFSVERPDGSNFTLKIRSTKLEDSAMYFCASSDGEQYFGPGTRLTVT.

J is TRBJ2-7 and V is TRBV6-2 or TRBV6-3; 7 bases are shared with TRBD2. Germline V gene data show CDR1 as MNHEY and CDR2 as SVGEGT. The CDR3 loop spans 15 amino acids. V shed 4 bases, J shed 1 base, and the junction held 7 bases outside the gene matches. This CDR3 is CASSLRAGASYEQYF. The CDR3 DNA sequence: TGTGCCAGCAGTTTGAGGGCGGGAGCATCCTACGAGCAGTACTTC.

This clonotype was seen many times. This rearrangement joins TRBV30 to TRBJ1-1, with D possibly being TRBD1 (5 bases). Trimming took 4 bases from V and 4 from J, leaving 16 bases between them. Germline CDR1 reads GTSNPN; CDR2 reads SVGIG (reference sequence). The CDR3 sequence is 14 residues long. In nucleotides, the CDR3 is TGTGCCTGGACCTTTGACAGACCGAGCACTGAAGCTTTCTTT. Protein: CAWTFDRPSTEAFF.

CDR3 bases: TGTGCCAGCAGACCGGGACAAAGCTCCTACGAGCAGTACTTC. Amino acid sequence: CASRPGQSSYEQYF. V and J are TRBV28 and TRBJ2-7, with D perhaps matching TRBD1 (6 bases). Germline V gene sequence: CDR1 MDHEN, CDR2 SYDVKM. The CDR3 sequence is 14 residues long. Trimming shortened V by 6 bases and J by 0 bases, and 12 bases separated the two germline ends. Full variable domain (remainder filled in from reference TRBV28 and TRBJ2-7): DVKVTQSSRYLVKRTGEKVFLECVQDMDHENMFWYRQDPGLGLRLIYFSYDVKMKEKGDIPEGYSVSREKKERFSLILESASTNQTSMYLCASRPGQSSYEQYFGPGTRLTVT.

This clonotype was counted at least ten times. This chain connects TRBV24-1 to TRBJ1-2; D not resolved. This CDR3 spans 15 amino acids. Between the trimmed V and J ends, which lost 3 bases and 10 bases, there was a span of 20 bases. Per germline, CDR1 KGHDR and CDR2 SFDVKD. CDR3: CATSDPSRAGRDYTF. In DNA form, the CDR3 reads TGTGCCACCAGTGATCCAAGCCGGGCGGGGAGGGACTACACCTTC.